This T cell receptor (beta chain) was recovered during a study of Ad26.COV2.S vaccination and SARS-CoV-2 variants. General study findings and limits: Ad26.COV2.S recipients had broader spike-specific TCRs (P = 0.0014). A substantial breadth of spike-specific CD8+ and CD4+ T cell responses after vaccination has been reported.

Profiling relied on immunoSEQ multiplex PCR, and the TCRdb table lists in-frame clones only, not all of them. Of hundreds of thousands of clones in the sample, roughly nine tenths are singletons; the top ten hold around 1.5%. Specified treatment: around 19 received Ad26.COV2.S at low or high dose, single or two shots; about 5 received placebo; per-sample allocation not given. Sampling happened 63 days after the first vaccine or placebo injection. Remarks on this clone: What it binds is unknown.

J was trimmed by 7 bases and V by 4 bases; bases with no gene match: 14. Germline CDR1 MNHEY, CDR2 SVGEGT. The CDR3 sequence is 17 residues long. The sequence came from a person between 18 and 59 years old who received the Ad26.COV2.S COVID-19 vaccine or a placebo. Sequenced here: peripheral blood, sampled in a trial of Ad26.COV2.S vaccine versus placebo. This chain connects TRBV6-2 or TRBV6-3 to TRBJ2-2; 8 nucleotides agree with TRBD2. This chain's CDR3 is CASSSLAGRQNYGELFF. CDR3 DNA sequence: TGTGCCAGCAGTTCATTAGCGGGAAGGCAGAATTACGGGGAGCTGTTTTTT.